The 15 T cell receptor beta chains in this list originate from one sample, sequenced in a study of cytomegalovirus exposure and HLA in healthy donors. The PCR ran on 60 Vbeta and 13 Jbeta primers. Profiling relied on immunoSEQ multiplex PCR, and the TCRdb table lists in-frame clones only, not all of them. Seen here are 110,000 to 150,000 clones, roughly 80% observed once, and the top ten hold under 2%. Sequencing was performed on PBMCs. The receptors originated from a female donor in good health and CMV-seronegative.

The rearrangement uses TRBV6-1 and TRBJ1-1, with unresolved D. Germline CDR1 is MNHNS and CDR2 is SASEGT. The CDR3 totals 14 residues. V lost 5 bases, J lost 3 bases, and 13 bases lay in between. CDR3 sequence reads: CASSFMVGDTEAFF. The CDR3 DNA reads TGTGCCAGCAGTTTCATGGTCGGTGACACTGAAGCTTTCTTT.

CDR3 in DNA: TGTGCCAGCAGCTTAGTCATGGTTGCCTCCCCTAGCTCTGGGGCCAACGTCCTGACTTTC. Amino acids: CASSLVMVASPSSGANVLTF. The gene calls are TRBV7-6 and TRBJ2-6, with D uncertain. The length of the CDR3 is 20 residues. Germline CDR1 is SGHVS and CDR2 is FNYEAQ. V lost 1 base and J 0 bases, leaving 19 bases between the germline ends.

The rearrangement links TRBV5-4 to TRBJ2-5, with 10 bases that match TRBD2. The CDR3 has 16 residues. The V gene end was trimmed by 0 bases and the J gene end by 5 bases; junction bases not matched to a gene: 7. Looked up from germline, CDR1 is SGHNT and CDR2 is YYREEE (reference sequence). The CDR3 reads CASSLGPSGSLETQYF. CDR3 nucleotides: TGTGCCAGCAGCTTGGGCCCTAGCGGGAGTTTGGAGACCCAGTACTTC.

V is TRBV18 and J is TRBJ1-1; 7 nucleotides agree with TRBD1. Unmatched junction bases numbered 10, after V lost 3 bases and J lost 3 bases. Germline assignment: CDR1 KGHSH and CDR2 LQKENI. The CDR3 is 16 residues long. CDR3 sequence (DNA): TGTGCCAGCTCACCTACCTCGAGACAGGGCGACACTGAAGCTTTCTTT. It encodes CASSPTSRQGDTEAFF.

This chain uses TRBV29-1 with TRBJ2-1, with 10 bases identical to TRBD2. This CDR3 region has 14 residues. Germline values: CDR1 SQVTM, CDR2 ANQGSEA. The V and J ends lost 5 bases and 8 bases, in that order; junction bases with no gene match: 9. Written as DNA, the CDR3 is TGCAGCGTTTCATCTAGCGGGAGAAGAGATGAGCAGTTCTTC. Residues: CSVSSSGRRDEQFF.

The rearrangement uses TRBV27 and TRBJ1-2; D may be TRBD1 (5 bases). Trimming removed 1 base at V and 2 bases at J, with 14 bases between. Per the germline V gene, CDR1 is MNHEY and CDR2 is SMNVEV (reference sequence). The CDR3 sequence is 16 residues long. The CDR3 is CASSLFGGATNYGYTF. CDR3 nucleotide sequence: TGTGCCAGCAGTTTATTTGGTGGGGCCACAAACTATGGCTACACCTTC.

CDR3 amino acids: CAISDSVMNTEAFF. CDR3 DNA sequence: TGTGCCATCAGTGACTCAGTTATGAACACTGAAGCTTTCTTT. V and J are TRBV10-3 and TRBJ1-1; D gene uncertain. The CDR3 has 14 amino acids. CDR1 and CDR2 from the germline V gene are ENHRY and SYGVKD. Trimming left V 3 bases short and J 0 bases short, with 8 bases between.

This clone was seen a handful of times. The chain uses TRBV19 and TRBJ1-1, with D perhaps matching TRBD1 (5 bases). The CDR3 covers 13 residues. Germline lookup yields CDR1 LNHDA and CDR2 SQIVND (reference sequence). Trimming pared 6 bases from V and 1 base from J, leaving 9 bases between. CDR3 nucleotide sequence: TGTGCCAGTAGCCGAACAGGGAACACTGAAGCTTTCTTT. Amino acids: CASSRTGNTEAFF. The full variable domain, rest sourced from reference TRBV19 and TRBJ1-1, is DGGITQSPKYLFRKEGQNVTLSCEQNLNHDAMYWYRQDPGQGLRLIYYSQIVNDFQKGDIAEGYSVSREKKESFPLTVTSAQKNPTAFYLCASSRTGNTEAFFGQGTRLTVV.

This sequence joins TRBV6-5 and TRBJ2-7; 8 nucleotides line up with TRBD1. V lost 1 base and J lost 4; bases outside the gene matches: 0. This CDR3 region has 13 residues. Germline-derived CDR1 and CDR2 are MNHEY and SVGAGI. The CDR3 DNA reads as TGTGCCAGCAGTTACTACAGGGGGTACGAGCAGTACTTC. Translating it yields CASSYYRGYEQYF.

This clone was recorded once. The rearrangement joins TRBV19 to TRBJ1-6; no clear D gene. This CDR3 contains 18 residues. V dropped 5 bases and J dropped 6 bases, with 23 bases sitting between them. In germline, CDR1 is LNHDA, CDR2 SQIVND (reference sequence). The CDR3 region has the DNA TGTGCCAGTAGTTATGACCTAGAATTCTCGATAGGTAATTCACCCCTCCACTTT. Amino acid sequence: CASSYDLEFSIGNSPLHF.

The V gene is TRBV9, the J gene TRBJ2-3; TRBD1 matches 7 bases. The CDR3 consists of 18 residues. CDR1 and CDR2 (germline): SGDLS, YYNGEE. J lost 1 base, V lost 0 bases, and 11 bases had no gene match. This CDR3 is CASSVEGLGQLCTDTQYF. Written as DNA, the CDR3 is TGTGCCAGCAGCGTAGAGGGGCTGGGACAGTTATGCACAGATACGCAGTATTTT.

The V gene is TRBV7-8, the J gene TRBJ2-2; a weak D match, TRBD2 (5 bases). In germline, CDR1 is SGHVS, CDR2 FQNEAQ. The V and J ends lost 2 bases and 5 bases respectively, with 12 bases between them. There are 15 residues in the CDR3. This CDR3 is CASSLQASGTGELFF. CDR3 bases: TGTGCCAGCAGCTTACAGGCGTCGGGGACCGGGGAGCTGTTTTTT.

This rearrangement joins TRBV29-1 to TRBJ2-1, with 11 positions matching TRBD2. The junction had 10 bases not matched to a gene; V was cut back by 6 bases and J by 6 bases. CDR1 SQVTM and CDR2 ANQGSEA come from the germline V gene. The CDR3 is made up of 15 amino acids. CDR3 sequence (DNA): TGCAGCGTCCCTCTAGCGGGGGGCTCCCGCAATGAGCAGTTCTTC. As protein: CSVPLAGGSRNEQFF.

The V call is TRBV6-5, the J call TRBJ2-6; D gene unclear. Between the trimmed V and J ends, which lost 2 bases and 0 bases, there was a span of 8 bases. Germline lookup yields CDR1 MNHEY and CDR2 SVGAGI. The CDR3 is made up of 16 amino acids. The CDR3 reads CASSYGSLSGANVLTF. The CDR3 nucleotides are TGTGCCAGCAGTTACGGTAGCCTCTCTGGGGCCAACGTCCTGACTTTC.

The chain uses TRBV6-1 and TRBJ1-4; D may be TRBD1 (6 bases). CDR1 is MNHNS, CDR2 SASEGT, per germline. The CDR3 has 15 amino acids. With 3 bases removed from V and 8 bases from J, the gap between germline ends came to 16 bases. CDR3 sequence: CASSEKGPQGEKLFF. CDR3 DNA: TGTGCCAGCAGTGAGAAAGGACCCCAGGGGGAAAAACTGTTTTTT.